The 21 T cell receptor beta chains reported below all come from one sample, sequenced in a study of long-term antiretroviral therapy in people with HIV. Version v3.0 of the immunoSEQ assay was performed at survey level. TCRdb's table, derived via immunoSEQ multiplex PCR, lists solely in-frame clones and lacks some. The sample carries about 30,000 clones, around nine tenths recorded once. The sample was unsorted PBMCs, taken 0.5 years after starting antiretroviral therapy. The origin of the receptors is a young woman with HIV.

The table lists this clone with a few counts. The chain has TRBV7-2 and TRBJ1-5; D is ambiguous. CDR1 SGHTA and CDR2 FQGNSA come from the germline V gene. The CDR3 spans 15 residues. Trimming shortened V by 1 base and J by 0 bases, and 7 bases separated the two germline ends. CDR3 loop: CASSLGLLSNQPQHF. CDR3 nucleotide sequence: TGTGCCAGCAGCTTAGGTTTGCTTAGCAATCAGCCCCAGCATTTT.

The genes are TRBV7-8 and TRBJ2-4; D is unclear. This CDR3 contains 14 residues. V lost 5 bases to trimming and J lost 0 bases, with 8 bases between them. Germline V lookup: CDR1 SGHVS, CDR2 FQNEAQ. The DNA for the CDR3 is TGTGCCAGCAGCCCCCAGGCAGCCAAAAACATTCAGTACTTC. Protein product: CASSPQAAKNIQYF. The whole variable domain, filled in from reference TRBV7-8 and TRBJ2-4, reads GAGVSQSPRYKVAKRGQDVALRCDPISGHVSLFWYQQALGQGPEFLTYFQNEAQLDKSGLPSDRFFAERPEGSVSTLKIQRTQQEDSAVYLCASSPQAAKNIQYFGAGTRLSVL.

The genes are TRBV6-1 and TRBJ1-1; possible D gene TRBD1, 5 bases. This CDR3 has 13 residues. Trimming left V 8 bases short and J 3 bases short, with 13 bases between. The germline V gene encodes CDR1 MNHNS and CDR2 SASEGT. CDR3 loop: CASAGRADTEAFF. The CDR3 DNA sequence: TGTGCCAGCGCAGGGCGAGCGGACACTGAAGCTTTCTTT.

The sample holds one count of this clone. This chain connects TRBV7-2 to TRBJ1-1; D perhaps matches TRBD1 (5 bases). Trimming shortened V by 2 bases and J by 3 bases, and 10 bases separated the two germline ends. Per germline, CDR1 SGHTA and CDR2 FQGNSA. The CDR3 has 14 amino acids. The CDR3 coding sequence is TGTGCCAGCAGCTTAAGGGGCAGGGACACTGAAGCTTTCTTT. This encodes CASSLRGRDTEAFF.

The chain is built from TRBV7-6 and TRBJ2-1; D possibly corresponds to TRBD2 (5 bases). With 4 bases removed from V and 6 bases from J, the gap between germline ends came to 16 bases. The germline gives CDR1 SGHVS, CDR2 FNYEAQ. The CDR3 runs to 15 residues. The chain's CDR3 is CASSSELGWINEQFF. The DNA of the CDR3 is TGTGCCAGCAGCTCCGAACTAGGTTGGATCAATGAGCAGTTCTTC. Combining the CDR3 with reference TRBV7-6 and TRBJ2-1 gives the whole variable domain GAGVSQSPRYKVTKRGQDVALRCDPISGHVSLYWYRQALGQGPEFLTYFNYEAQQDKSGLPNDRFSAERPEGSISTLTIQRTEQRDSAMYRCASSSELGWINEQFFGPGTRLTVL.

V gene TRBV5-4 combines with J gene TRBJ2-5, with TRBD2 matching over 12 bases. This CDR3 comprises 16 residues. The germline V gene has CDR1 SGHNT and CDR2 YYREEE (reference sequence). V lost 3 bases, J lost 5 bases, and 8 bases stayed unmatched. CDR3 bases: TGTGCCAGCAGCTCAGGACTAGCGGGATTCGGCGAGACCCAGTACTTC. Translating it yields CASSSGLAGFGETQYF.

V is TRBV5-8 and J is TRBJ1-5; tentative D call: TRBD1 (5 bases). The V end lost 0 bases, the J end lost 4 bases, and 8 bases lay between the germline ends. This CDR3 is built from 14 residues. Germline-derived CDR1 and CDR2 are SGHTS and YDEGEE. The CDR3 sequence is CASSLGQPNQPQHF. In nucleotides, the CDR3 is TGTGCCAGCAGCTTGGGACAGCCGAATCAGCCCCAGCATTTT.

The V gene is TRBV27, the J gene TRBJ2-7, with 9 bases that match TRBD1. Germline V gene lookup returns CDR1 MNHEY and CDR2 SMNVEV (reference sequence). Trimming took 6 bases from V and 2 from J; bases not matched to a gene: 20. The CDR3 has 19 amino acids. The CDR3 DNA reads as TGTGCCAGCAGCCCCTTCCCGGGGACAGGGTCAAGTAGGACCTACGAGCAGTACTTC. This encodes CASSPFPGTGSSRTYEQYF.

This CDR3 reads CASSFSGPDYNEQFF. The CDR3 region has the DNA TGTGCCAGCAGTTTCTCGGGACCAGACTACAATGAGCAGTTCTTC. The gene calls are TRBV6-6 and TRBJ2-1; either TRBD1 or TRBD2 may supply D (5 bases each). The CDR3 spans 15 residues. Trimming took 4 bases from V and 3 from J, leaving 13 bases between them. The V gene's germline CDR1 is MNHNY and CDR2 SVGAGI (reference sequence).

CDR3 coding DNA: TGTGCCAGCAGTTTGGCAGGGATCTCTGGAAACACCATATATTTT. This gives the protein CASSLAGISGNTIYF. This chain links TRBV27 with TRBJ1-3; tentative D call: TRBD1 (5 bases). The CDR3 totals 15 residues. V was cut by 3 bases and J by 0 bases, with 9 bases left in between. The germline CDR1 and CDR2 sequences are MNHEY and SMNVEV (reference sequence).

The chain links TRBV11-2 to TRBJ1-1; 7 bases are shared with TRBD1. The J segment lost 6 bases and the V segment lost 4 bases, leaving 11 bases of the junction unmatched. Germline V gene sequence: CDR1 SGHAT, CDR2 FQNNGV. This CDR3 region has 15 residues. The CDR3 spells CASSSLQGLVAEAFF. The CDR3 nucleotides read TGTGCCAGCAGCTCCCTACAGGGGCTTGTCGCTGAAGCTTTCTTT.

This clone has only one observation. The chain employs TRBV5-1 and TRBJ2-1; 14 bases map to TRBD2. The CDR3 contains 21 residues. Germline V gene lookup returns CDR1 SGHRS and CDR2 YFSETQ. Trimming at V came to 1 base and at J to 5 bases, leaving 17 bases not matched to a gene. The CDR3 sequence is CASSLRSQTSGRGLVHNEQFF. The CDR3 nucleotides read TGCGCCAGCAGCTTGCGCTCCCAGACTAGCGGGAGGGGCCTGGTTCACAATGAGCAGTTCTTC.

The gene calls are TRBV7-2 and TRBJ2-5; D unclear. Between the trimmed V and J ends, which lost 2 bases and 5 bases, there was a span of 15 bases. The CDR3 is 15 amino acids. CDR1 and CDR2 from the germline V gene are SGHTA and FQGNSA. The CDR3 sequence is CASSLNMGHAETQYF. CDR3 sequence (DNA): TGTGCCAGCAGCTTAAACATGGGTCACGCGGAGACCCAGTACTTC.

This clone was observed a single time. The V and J genes are TRBV19 and TRBJ2-7; 7 positions match TRBD1. Looked up from germline, CDR1 is LNHDA and CDR2 is SQIVND (reference sequence). Trimming took 6 bases from V and 5 from J; bases not matched to a gene: 13. The CDR3 contains 15 residues. The CDR3: CASRPRQGVRDEQYF. The CDR3 bases are TGTGCCAGTAGACCAAGACAGGGTGTGAGGGACGAGCAGTACTTC.

V usage is TRBV6-5 and J usage is TRBJ2-7; D possibly corresponds to TRBD1 (6 bases). The CDR3 extends over 14 amino acids. Trimming took 0 bases from V and 2 from J, leaving 8 bases between them. The germline gives CDR1 MNHEY, CDR2 SVGAGI. CDR3 nucleotides: TGTGCCAGCAGTTACTCCCAGGGGACCTACGAGCAGTACTTC. Translated, it gives CASSYSQGTYEQYF.

V is TRBV9 and J is TRBJ2-3; 11 bases align to TRBD1. Trimming cost V 4 bases and J 4 bases; bases outside gene matches: 2. Per germline, CDR1 SGDLS and CDR2 YYNGEE. The CDR3 is made up of 14 amino acids. CDR3 residues: CASSRTGGADTQYF. The CDR3 nucleotides read TGTGCCAGCAGCAGGACAGGGGGCGCAGATACGCAGTATTTT.

The chain employs TRBV6-1 and TRBJ2-7, with 7 bases fitting TRBD1. Losses at the gene ends were 0 bases for V and 7 bases for J; bases not matched to a gene: 6. The CDR3 consists of 14 residues. Looked up from germline, CDR1 is MNHNS and CDR2 is SASEGT. The CDR3 spells CASSEAGTVVEQYF. DNA of the CDR3: TGTGCCAGCAGTGAAGCGGGGACAGTGGTAGAGCAGTACTTC.

This clone is a singleton in its sample. This chain joins TRBV28 and TRBJ1-5; TRBD1 might be the D (5 bases). This CDR3 region has 13 residues. Germline CDR1 reads MDHEN; CDR2 reads SYDVKM. Trimming shortened V by 6 bases and J by 1 base, and 7 bases separated the two germline ends. The CDR3 loop reads CASRGESNQPQHF. In DNA, the CDR3 is TGTGCCAGCAGAGGGGAGAGCAATCAGCCCCAGCATTTT.

The sample holds one count of this clone. The chain is built from TRBV7-3 and TRBJ2-7, with TRBD2 identical over 9 bases. The junction had 6 bases not matched to a gene; V was cut back by 0 bases and J by 6 bases. The CDR3 spans 15 residues. Germline CDR1 is SGHTA and CDR2 is FQGTGA. The DNA of the CDR3 is TGTGCCAGCAGCTTAACCCCTAGCGGGATATCCGAGCAGTACTTC. It yields the protein CASSLTPSGISEQYF.

The chain carries TRBV14 and TRBJ1-2; D perhaps matches TRBD1 (6 bases). The CDR3 length is 13 residues. The ends were cut back, 2 bases at V and 4 bases at J, with 8 bases in the middle. Germline loops: CDR1 SGHDN, CDR2 FVKESK. CDR3 DNA sequence: TGTGCCAGCAGCCAACAGGGGTTCTATGGCTACACCTTC. Protein sequence: CASSQQGFYGYTF.

The table lists this clone with a count of one. The chain couples TRBV7-2 to TRBJ2-2; D is possibly TRBD2 (6 bases). CDR1 SGHTA and CDR2 FQGNSA come from the germline V gene. This CDR3 spans 17 amino acids. V lost 0 bases and J 4 bases, leaving 15 bases between the germline ends. The CDR3 is CASSLALVGLRTGELFF. CDR3 nucleotides: TGTGCCAGCAGCTTAGCGCTTGTCGGACTACGCACCGGGGAGCTGTTTTTT.